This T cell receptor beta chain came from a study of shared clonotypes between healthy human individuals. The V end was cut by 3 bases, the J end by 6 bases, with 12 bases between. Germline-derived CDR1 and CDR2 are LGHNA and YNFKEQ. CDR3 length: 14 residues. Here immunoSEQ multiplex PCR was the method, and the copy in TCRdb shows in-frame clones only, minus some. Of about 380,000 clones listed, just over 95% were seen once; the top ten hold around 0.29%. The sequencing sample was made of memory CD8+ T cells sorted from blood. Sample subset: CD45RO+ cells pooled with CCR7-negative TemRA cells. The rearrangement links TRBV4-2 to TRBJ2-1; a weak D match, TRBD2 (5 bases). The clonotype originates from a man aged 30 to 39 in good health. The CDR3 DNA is TGTGCCAGCAGCCAGAGCGGTAGTAGCAATGAGCAGTTCTTC. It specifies CASSQSGSSNEQFF.